These 27 T cell receptor beta chains were all obtained from the same sample, sequenced in a study of cytomegalovirus exposure and HLA in healthy donors. The primer mix had 60 Vbeta and 13 Jbeta primers. Some clones are missing from TCRdb's copy, which holds only in-frame ones; the method was immunoSEQ multiplex PCR. Here the sample spans about 160,000 clones, approximately 90% being singletons. Material for sequencing was PBMCs. These receptors all stem from a woman in her 30s in good health and CMV-seronegative.

The chain is built from TRBV5-4 and TRBJ1-6; maybe TRBD1 (5 bases). The V end was cut by 0 bases, the J end by 7 bases, with 11 bases between. Germline V gene sequence: CDR1 SGHNT, CDR2 YYREEE (reference sequence). The CDR3 length is 15 residues. This CDR3 reads CASSLGDRPNSPLHF. The DNA for the CDR3 is TGTGCCAGCAGCTTGGGAGACAGACCGAATTCACCCCTCCACTTT. The entire variable domain, with the rest obtained from reference TRBV5-4 and TRBJ1-6, is as follows: ETGVTQSPTHLIKTRGQQVTLRCSSQSGHNTVSWYQQALGQGPQFIFQYYREEENGRGNFPPRFSGLQFPNYSSELNVNALELDDSALYLCASSLGDRPNSPLHFGNGTRLTVT.

This clone was seen more than once but under ten times. The rearrangement joins TRBV6-1 to TRBJ2-7, with TRBD1 matching 9 bases. V gave up 0 bases and J gave up 2 bases; unmatched junction bases: 2. The CDR3 contains 15 residues. Germline values: CDR1 MNHNS, CDR2 SASEGT. The CDR3 here is CASSEAGQGPYEQYF. CDR3 bases: TGTGCCAGCAGTGAAGCGGGACAGGGCCCCTACGAGCAGTACTTC.

The gene calls are TRBV6-6 and TRBJ2-5; possibly TRBD1 for D (6 bases). Trimming shortened V by 5 bases and J by 11 bases, and 18 bases separated the two germline ends. Germline V lookup: CDR1 MNHNY, CDR2 SVGAGI (reference sequence). The CDR3 runs 13 residues. The CDR3 loop reads CASSGAKPGEQYF. The CDR3 bases are TGTGCCAGCAGTGGAGCGAAGCCAGGGGAGCAGTACTTC.

The rearrangement links TRBV27 to TRBJ2-7; D may be TRBD1 (5 bases). The V gene lost 6 bases and the J gene lost 2 bases, with 23 bases spanning the gap. The CDR3 loop spans 17 amino acids. Germline CDR1 MNHEY, CDR2 SMNVEV (reference sequence). The CDR3 region has the DNA TGTGCCAGCAGGAGAGGACCATCCGGGCAAGGGGCCTACGAGCAGTACTTC. This gives the protein CASRRGPSGQGAYEQYF.

V gene TRBV6-5 combines with J gene TRBJ1-5; 8 nucleotides align to TRBD1. The ends lost 6 bases at V and 2 bases at J; junction bases unmatched: 6. In germline, CDR1 is MNHEY, CDR2 SVGAGI. This CDR3 region has 15 residues. CDR3 nucleotides: TGTGCCAGCAGGCCCGACAGGGGCGGCAATCAGCCCCAGCATTTT. Protein product: CASRPDRGGNQPQHF.

A single count supports this clone. V gene TRBV25-1 combines with J gene TRBJ1-1, with a weak D call TRBD1 (5 bases). Per the germline V gene, CDR1 is MGHDK and CDR2 is SYGVNS. The germline V and J ends were trimmed by 3 bases and 1 base, with 6 bases remaining between them. The CDR3 loop spans 13 amino acids. As DNA, the CDR3 is TGTGCCAGCAGTGAGGGGGGGAACACTGAAGCTTTCTTT. It specifies CASSEGGNTEAFF.

This chain connects TRBV5-1 to TRBJ2-1; weak D call: TRBD2 (6 bases). CDR1 and CDR2 from the germline V gene are SGHRS and YFSETQ. The CDR3 is 16 amino acids. Trimming removed 0 bases from V and 7 bases from J, with 17 bases in between. CDR3 in DNA: TGCGCCAGCAGCTTGGGGCCGGGAGTGGTCGAGAATGAGCAGTTCTTC. Translating it yields CASSLGPGVVENEQFF.

In this sample, this clone turned up a few times. The chain has TRBV10-2 and TRBJ1-4; possible D gene TRBD1, 6 bases. The CDR3 runs 13 residues. Looked up from germline, CDR1 is WSHSY and CDR2 is SAAADI. V dropped 4 bases and J dropped 8 bases, with 11 bases sitting between them. CDR3 DNA sequence: TGCGCCAGCAGTGCAGGGGCGCGGGAAAAACTGTTTTTT. Translated: CASSAGAREKLFF.

The rearrangement links TRBV11-3 to TRBJ2-2; 11 positions agree with TRBD2. Germline lookup yields CDR1 SGHNT and CDR2 YENEEA. The CDR3 runs to 16 residues. The V segment lost 5 bases and the J segment 7 bases; nucleotides outside the gene matches: 9. CDR3 loop: CASSERVAGGIGELFF. In nucleotides, the CDR3 is TGTGCCAGCAGCGAGCGGGTAGCGGGAGGGATCGGGGAGCTGTTTTTT.

The chain combines TRBV7-3 with TRBJ2-3; the match to TRBD2 covers 8 bases. Germline lookup yields CDR1 SGHTA and CDR2 FQGTGA. The CDR3 is 15 residues long. J lost 2 bases, V lost 1 base, and 2 bases had no gene match. CDR3 sequence reads: CASSLIAGPTDTQYF. The CDR3 nucleotides are TGTGCCAGCAGCTTAATAGCGGGACCCACAGATACGCAGTATTTT.

This clone was seen just once. The chain recombines TRBV7-2 with TRBJ2-1, with D tentatively TRBD2 (6 bases). V was pared by 3 bases and J by 13 bases, with 16 bases between. This CDR3 is built from 13 residues. Germline V lookup: CDR1 SGHTA, CDR2 FQGNSA. CDR3 loop: CASSFPPGTEQFF. The CDR3 region has the DNA TGTGCCAGCAGCTTCCCCCCCGGGACTGAACAGTTCTTC.

V is TRBV7-3 and J is TRBJ2-2; 9 positions match TRBD1. The trim removed 4 bases at V and 2 bases at J, leaving 8 bases unmatched. There are 17 residues in the CDR3. Germline CDR1 and CDR2: SGHTA and FQGTGA. The chain's CDR3 is CASSSTGGRGNTGELFF. The CDR3 nucleotides read TGTGCCAGCAGCTCTACAGGGGGCCGTGGTAACACCGGGGAGCTGTTTTTT.

This clone was counted a few times. This rearrangement joins TRBV7-2 to TRBJ1-1; no reliable D call. In germline, CDR1 is SGHTA, CDR2 FQGNSA. The CDR3 consists of 14 residues. Trimming took 5 bases from V and 5 from J, leaving 15 bases between them. CDR3 coding DNA: TGTGCCAGCAGCCCCTCGGTCGGGAGTACTGAAGCTTTCTTT. It yields the protein CASSPSVGSTEAFF.

The rearrangement links TRBV27 to TRBJ1-4, with D perhaps TRBD1 (5 bases). CDR3 length equals 15 residues. Deletions cut 5 bases from V and 8 bases from J, with 18 bases between. In germline, CDR1 is MNHEY, CDR2 SMNVEV (reference sequence). The CDR3 spells CASSPRGGTNEKLFF. CDR3 sequence (DNA): TGTGCCAGCAGTCCCCGGGGGGGGACGAACGAAAAACTGTTTTTT.

This clone is a singleton in its sample. The rearrangement joins TRBV19 to TRBJ2-7; D is possibly TRBD1 (5 bases). Looked up from germline, CDR1 is LNHDA and CDR2 is SQIVND (reference sequence). V was cut by 3 bases and J by 0 bases, with 12 bases left in between. The length of the CDR3 is 15 residues. CDR3 coding DNA: TGTGCCAGTAGTATTGGGGCAGTAAGCTCCTACGAGCAGTACTTC. Its protein product is CASSIGAVSSYEQYF.

The gene calls are TRBV29-1 and TRBJ1-2, with a tentative D call TRBD1 (5 bases). The V end lost 3 bases, the J end lost 4 bases, and 15 bases lay between the germline ends. The CDR3 has 14 residues. In germline, CDR1 is SQVTM, CDR2 ANQGSEA. CDR3 in DNA: TGCAGCGTTGATTCGGGGACTACGATCTATGGCTACACCTTC. Protein: CSVDSGTTIYGYTF.

The V and J genes are TRBV7-2 and TRBJ2-7, with unresolved D. Trimming cost V 5 bases and J 0 bases, with 5 bases left between them. The CDR3 is made up of 12 amino acids. Germline V gene lookup returns CDR1 SGHTA and CDR2 FQGNSA. CDR3 DNA: TGTGCCAGCAGCGTCAACTCCTACGAGCAGTACTTC. As protein: CASSVNSYEQYF. Filled out from reference TRBV7-2 and TRBJ2-7, the complete variable domain reads GAGVSQSPSNKVTEKGKDVELRCDPISGHTALYWYRQSLGQGLEFLIYFQGNSAPDKSGLPSDRFSAERTGGSVSTLTIQRTQQEDSAVYLCASSVNSYEQYFGPGTRLTVT.

The chain combines TRBV9 with TRBJ1-1, with D possibly TRBD1 on 6 matching bases. Trimming shortened V by 3 bases and J by 1 base, and 16 bases separated the two germline ends. There are 16 residues in the CDR3. Germline CDR1 and CDR2: SGDLS and YYNGEE. CDR3 sequence: CASSAQPWTANTEAFF. The CDR3 DNA is TGTGCCAGCAGCGCCCAGCCCTGGACAGCGAACACTGAAGCTTTCTTT.

The J gene is TRBJ1-1, the V gene TRBV10-2; 7 nucleotides agree with TRBD1. V shed 6 bases and J 4 bases; nucleotides not matched to a gene: 8. The length of the CDR3 is 14 residues. Germline V gene sequence: CDR1 WSHSY, CDR2 SAAADI. The CDR3 DNA reads TGCGCCAGCAGGGACCGGGACAGTGGCACTGAAGCTTTCTTT. This codes for CASRDRDSGTEAFF.

The gene calls are TRBV19 and TRBJ2-6; D is uncertain. This CDR3 comprises 16 residues. V was clipped by 3 bases and J by 3 bases, with 12 bases between them. CDR1 is LNHDA, CDR2 SQIVND, per germline (reference sequence). CDR3 protein: CASSIIRSGGANVLTF. The CDR3 nucleotides are TGTGCCAGTAGTATCATCCGTTCGGGTGGGGCCAACGTCCTGACTTTC.

CDR3 bases: TGTGCCAGCAGCTTGGCCGGGGGGGGGACCCAGTACTTC. It codes for CASSLAGGGTQYF. The gene calls are TRBV5-4 and TRBJ2-5; 8 bases align to TRBD2. CDR1 is SGHNT and CDR2 is YYREEE in the germline V gene (reference sequence). Trimming at V came to 0 bases and at J to 7 bases, leaving 2 bases not matched to a gene. The CDR3 runs to 13 residues.

V gene TRBV7-3 combines with J gene TRBJ2-7; D may be TRBD2 (5 bases). The CDR3 is 14 amino acids. V was cut by 6 bases and J by 5 bases, with 17 bases left in between. Germline values: CDR1 SGHTA, CDR2 FQGTGA. CDR3 protein: CASSFAAGNHEQYF. The CDR3 DNA reads TGTGCCAGCAGTTTTGCGGCGGGTAACCACGAGCAGTACTTC.

The chain uses TRBV18 and TRBJ2-5; 7 nucleotides agree with TRBD1. Looked up from germline, CDR1 is KGHSH and CDR2 is LQKENI. The CDR3 is 14 residues long. J lost 3 bases, V lost 6 bases, and 7 bases had no gene match. The CDR3 DNA reads as TGTGCCAGCTCGCCGAGACAGGGTAAAGAGACCCAGTACTTC. Its translation is CASSPRQGKETQYF. Full variable domain (rest looked up from reference TRBV18 and TRBJ2-5): NAGVMQNPRHLVRRRGQEARLRCSPMKGHSHVYWYRQLPEEGLKFMVYLQKENIIDESGMPKERFSAEFPKEGPSILRIQQVVRGDSAAYFCASSPRQGKETQYFGPGTRLLVL.

This chain uses TRBV7-2 with TRBJ1-6, with D tentatively TRBD1 (5 bases). The CDR3 has 14 residues. V was cut by 2 bases and J by 9 bases, with 11 bases left in between. Germline CDR1 is SGHTA and CDR2 is FQGNSA. The CDR3 region is CASSLSGGSSPLHF. Written as DNA, the CDR3 is TGTGCCAGCAGCTTAAGTGGGGGGAGTTCACCCCTCCACTTT.

The chain has TRBV14 and TRBJ2-1; D is ambiguous. This CDR3 has 15 amino acids. The germline V and J ends were trimmed by 1 base and 2 bases, with 9 bases remaining between them. The germline CDR1 and CDR2 sequences are SGHDN and FVKESK. The CDR3, as DNA: TGTGCCAGCAGCCAAGCTGCAGTTCCCTACAATGAGCAGTTCTTC. Residues: CASSQAAVPYNEQFF.

The sample holds a few counts of this clone. This sequence joins TRBV5-8 and TRBJ2-7; D gene unclear. The CDR3 is 11 residues long. Germline V gene lookup returns CDR1 SGHTS and CDR2 YDEGEE. Between the trimmed V and J ends, which lost 3 bases and 5 bases, there was a span of 6 bases. The CDR3 DNA reads TGTGCCAGCAGCTATACGGACGAGCAGTACTTC. It encodes CASSYTDEQYF.

The chain combines TRBV5-1 with TRBJ2-2; 10 nucleotides align to TRBD1. J was trimmed by 5 bases and V by 1 base; bases with no gene match: 5. Germline lookup yields CDR1 SGHRS and CDR2 YFSETQ. The CDR3 has 16 residues. For the CDR3, the DNA is TGCGCCAGCAGCTTGATCGACAGGGGGCGGACCGGGGAGCTGTTTTTT. This gives the protein CASSLIDRGRTGELFF.